The clone carrying this T cell receptor (beta chain) was seen more than once but under ten times. CDR1 and CDR2 (germline): SGDLS, YYNGEE. Germline trimming cut 3 bases from V and 5 bases from J; bases unmatched to any gene: 9. The CDR3 sequence is 15 residues long. This entry belongs to a study of T-cell reconstitution after alpha-beta-depleted transplantation in children. It was with unique molecular identifiers that the TCRbeta library was prepared. Via MiXCR, TCRdb re-called the PCR reads, giving one row per CDR3 protein. This table has some 400,000 distinct CDR3 sequences, approximately 20% appearing once.

This rearrangement joins TRBV9 to TRBJ1-2; the match to TRBD1 covers 8 bases. The sequence came from a human donor who donated a stem cell graft to a child with acute myeloid leukemia. The sequencing used PBMCs from the stem cell graft donor, collected from the stem cell graft. The CDR3 sequence is CASSDRQGWIYGYTF. The CDR3 DNA is TGTGCCAGCAGCGACCGACAGGGGTGGATTTATGGCTACACCTTC.